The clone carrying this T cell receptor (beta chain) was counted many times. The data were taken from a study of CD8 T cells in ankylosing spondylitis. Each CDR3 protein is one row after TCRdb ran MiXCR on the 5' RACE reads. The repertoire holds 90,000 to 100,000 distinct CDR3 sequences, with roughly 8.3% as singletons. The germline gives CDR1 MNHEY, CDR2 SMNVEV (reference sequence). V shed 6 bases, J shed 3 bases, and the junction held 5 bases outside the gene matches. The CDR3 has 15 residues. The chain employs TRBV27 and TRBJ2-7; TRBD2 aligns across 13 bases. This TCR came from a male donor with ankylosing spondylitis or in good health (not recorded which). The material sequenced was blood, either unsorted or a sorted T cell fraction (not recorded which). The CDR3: CASSPGLAGIYEQYF. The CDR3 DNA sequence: TGTGCCAGCAGCCCGGGACTAGCGGGGATCTACGAGCAGTACTTC.